Reported below is one T cell receptor (beta chain). Its antigen is not identified. This record belongs to a study of shared clonotypes between healthy human individuals. Study context: There were three CD4 naive, three CD4 memory, two CD8 naive and one CD8 memory plates per donor.

Notes on the study in general: Rarefaction showed that sequencing of sorted subsets was incomplete (despite large depth).

Positively selected for CCR7, the CD45RO-negative cells used as naive CD8 cells excluded terminally differentiated effector memory CD45RA+ cells. The assay was run at deep level. Generated by immunoSEQ multiplex PCR, the TCRdb table keeps only in-frame clones and is missing some. The sample has around 600,000 clones, 95% to 98% seen once. The clonotype was recovered from a young man in good health. Sequencing was performed on naive CD8+ T cells sorted from blood.

The CDR3 coding sequence is TGTGCCAGCACCCCTCCGACAGGGTACTCTGGAAACACCATATATTTT. Amino acid sequence: CASTPPTGYSGNTIYF. The rearrangement links TRBV7-9 to TRBJ1-3, with 7 bases that match TRBD1. CDR3 length: 16 residues. Germline lookup yields CDR1 SEHNR and CDR2 FQNEAQ (reference sequence). The V gene end was trimmed by 7 bases and the J gene end by 0 bases; junction bases not matched to a gene: 9.